The 12 T cell receptor beta chains presented below share a single source sample, sequenced in a study of cytomegalovirus exposure and HLA in healthy donors. The PCR ran on 60 Vbeta and 13 Jbeta primers. TCRdb's table, derived via immunoSEQ multiplex PCR, lists solely in-frame clones and lacks some. The table shows under 150,000 clones, with 65% to 85% occurring only once. Source material: PBMCs. The origin of the receptors is a woman aged 18-29 years in good health and CMV-seronegative.

The chain joins TRBV4-1 to TRBJ2-2; 9 bases match TRBD2. The V and J ends lost 0 bases and 1 base, in that order; junction bases with no gene match: 6. Germline CDR1 is MGHRA and CDR2 is YSYEKL. The CDR3 is made up of 18 amino acids. The CDR3 sequence: CASSQDPTTSGNTGELFF. DNA of the CDR3: TGCGCCAGCAGCCAAGACCCGACGACTAGCGGGAACACCGGGGAGCTGTTTTTT.

This chain links TRBV7-2 with TRBJ2-5; TRBD2 agrees at 11 bases. With 1 base clipped from V and 5 bases from J, the junction kept 6 bases outside the gene matches. CDR1 is SGHTA and CDR2 is FQGNSA in the germline V gene. The CDR3 is made up of 16 amino acids. CDR3 residues: CASSLGASGRLETQYF. The CDR3 bases are TGTGCCAGCAGCTTAGGAGCTAGCGGGAGGCTTGAGACCCAGTACTTC.

This clone occurred a few times. The CDR3 reads CASKEGAGSPLHF. As DNA, the CDR3 is TGTGCCAGCAAGGAGGGGGCAGGATCACCCCTCCACTTT. The chain uses TRBV6-5 and TRBJ1-6, with 7 bases matching TRBD1. J lost 10 bases, V lost 7 bases, and 7 bases had no gene match. The CDR3 is 13 amino acids. Germline CDR1 reads MNHEY; CDR2 reads SVGAGI.

V usage is TRBV9 and J usage is TRBJ2-1; 9 nucleotides agree with TRBD1. The germline V gene has CDR1 SGDLS and CDR2 YYNGEE. CDR3 length: 15 residues. Trimming at V came to 3 bases and at J to 6 bases, leaving 7 bases not matched to a gene. The chain's CDR3 is CASSEGQGQSNEQFF. For the CDR3, the DNA is TGTGCCAGCAGCGAAGGACAGGGGCAGAGCAATGAGCAGTTCTTC.

CDR3 region: CASSPDSYGYTF. In DNA, the CDR3 is TGCGCCAGCAGCCCGGACAGCTATGGCTACACCTTC. This chain links TRBV5-1 with TRBJ1-2; perhaps TRBD1 as D (6 bases). Trimming removed 4 bases from V and 4 bases from J, with 8 bases in between. CDR3 length: 12 residues. The V gene's germline CDR1 is SGHRS and CDR2 YFSETQ. Full variable domain (outside the CDR3, taken from reference TRBV5-1 and TRBJ1-2): KAGVTQTPRYLIKTRGQQVTLSCSPISGHRSVSWYQQTPGQGLQFLFEYFSETQRNKGNFPGRFSGRQFSNSRSEMNVSTLELGDSALYLCASSPDSYGYTFGSGTRLTVV.

This sequence joins TRBV14 and TRBJ2-1, with TRBD2 matching 9 bases. The CDR3 extends over 15 amino acids. Germline trimming cut 5 bases from V and 5 bases from J; bases unmatched to any gene: 7. The V gene's germline CDR1 is SGHDN and CDR2 FVKESK. CDR3 protein: CASSSRSGGNNEQFF. The DNA of the CDR3 is TGTGCCAGCAGCTCAAGAAGCGGGGGGAACAATGAGCAGTTCTTC.

V is TRBV27 and J is TRBJ2-5, with 8 bases identical to TRBD1. The CDR3 is 13 residues long. Germline loops: CDR1 MNHEY, CDR2 SMNVEV (reference sequence). Trimming cost V 6 bases and J 11 bases; bases outside gene matches: 11. The CDR3 loop is CASRGQVGGEQYF. In DNA, the CDR3 is TGTGCCAGCAGGGGACAGGTAGGGGGTGAGCAGTACTTC.

The rearrangement links TRBV19 to TRBJ2-5, with 8 bases lining up with TRBD1. The germline V gene encodes CDR1 LNHDA and CDR2 SQIVND (reference sequence). The CDR3 is made up of 14 amino acids. V lost 8 bases to trimming and J lost 4 bases; unmatched junction nucleotides: 9. The CDR3 DNA reads TGTGCCAGTGGACCGCAGGGGGCGGGAGAGACCCAGTACTTC. Its protein product is CASGPQGAGETQYF.

This clone was detected a few times. The chain links TRBV5-1 to TRBJ1-3; 7 bases map to TRBD1. This CDR3 spans 15 amino acids. The germline V gene encodes CDR1 SGHRS and CDR2 YFSETQ. J was trimmed by 0 bases and V by 0 bases; bases with no gene match: 0. CDR3 loop: CASSLGDSSGNTIYF. The CDR3 DNA reads as TGCGCCAGCAGCTTGGGGGACAGCTCTGGAAACACCATATATTTT. The full variable domain, in which reference TRBV5-1 and TRBJ1-3 provide the parts outside the CDR3, is KAGVTQTPRYLIKTRGQQVTLSCSPISGHRSVSWYQQTPGQGLQFLFEYFSETQRNKGNFPGRFSGRQFSNSRSEMNVSTLELGDSALYLCASSLGDSSGNTIYFGEGSWLTVV.

Comment on this clone: The junction shows a germline mismatch at one end, possibly a read error. The rearrangement joins TRBV6-4 to TRBJ2-3, with D tentatively TRBD2 (5 bases). The germline CDR1 and CDR2 sequences are MRHNA and SNTAGT. This CDR3 region has 14 residues. The CDR3 DNA follows: TGTGCCTGCAGTGTTGAGCGGAACACAGATACGCAGTATTTT. Encoded protein: CACSVERNTDTQYF.

V gene TRBV5-6 combines with J gene TRBJ2-2; 10 bases are shared with TRBD1. V gave up 4 bases and J gave up 3 bases; unmatched junction bases: 3. Germline V gene sequence: CDR1 SGHDT, CDR2 YYEEEE. The CDR3 contains 15 residues. The CDR3: CASSRQGADTGELFF. The CDR3 nucleotides are TGTGCCAGCAGCCGACAGGGGGCGGACACCGGGGAGCTGTTTTTT. The full variable domain, in which reference TRBV5-6 and TRBJ2-2 provide the parts outside the CDR3, is DAGVTQSPTHLIKTRGQQVTLRCSPKSGHDTVSWYQQALGQGPQFIFQYYEEEERQRGNFPDRFSGHQFPNYSSELNVNALLLGDSALYLCASSRQGADTGELFFGEGSRLTVL.

The rearrangement joins TRBV6-1 to TRBJ1-1, with 7 positions matching TRBD1. The J segment lost 0 bases and the V segment lost 7 bases, leaving 8 bases of the junction unmatched. Germline V gene data show CDR1 as MNHNS and CDR2 as SASEGT. The CDR3 extends over 15 amino acids. CDR3 amino acids: CASNTRDSMNTEAFF. The CDR3 bases are TGTGCCAGCAATACTAGGGACAGTATGAACACTGAAGCTTTCTTT.